This T cell receptor beta chain derives from a study of OX40 agonist ivuxolimab in advanced cancers. Data came from immunoSEQ multiplex PCR; TCRdb stores just in-frame clones and leaves some out. This table holds approximately 57,000 clones, around nine tenths found once. This CDR3 is built from 17 residues. With 4 bases clipped from V and 10 bases from J, the junction kept 12 bases outside the gene matches. Germline V lookup: CDR1 SGHRS, CDR2 YFSETQ. Sequenced here: CD4+ or CD8+ T cells sorted from blood, sampled in a trial of the OX40 agonist ivuxolimab. This receptor was taken from an adult with an advanced solid tumor such as melanoma, head and neck, liver or kidney cancer. The V gene is TRBV5-1, the J gene TRBJ2-1; 15 nucleotides align to TRBD2. CDR3 residues: CASSPNPGLAGGVEQFF. The CDR3 region has the DNA TGCGCCAGCAGCCCAAATCCGGGACTAGCGGGAGGAGTCGAGCAGTTCTTC.